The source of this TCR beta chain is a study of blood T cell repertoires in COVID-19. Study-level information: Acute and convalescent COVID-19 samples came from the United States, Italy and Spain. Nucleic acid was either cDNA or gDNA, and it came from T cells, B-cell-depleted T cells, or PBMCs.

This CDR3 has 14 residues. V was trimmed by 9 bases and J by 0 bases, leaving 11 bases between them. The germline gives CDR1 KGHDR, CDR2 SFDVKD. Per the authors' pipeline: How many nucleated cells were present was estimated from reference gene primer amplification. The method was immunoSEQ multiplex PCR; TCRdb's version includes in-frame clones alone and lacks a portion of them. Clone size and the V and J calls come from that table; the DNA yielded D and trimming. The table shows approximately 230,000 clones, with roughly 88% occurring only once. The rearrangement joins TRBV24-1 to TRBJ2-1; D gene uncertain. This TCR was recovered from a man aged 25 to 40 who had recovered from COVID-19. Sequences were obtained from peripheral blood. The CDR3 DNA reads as TGTGCCACCGCCGAGGAGAGCTCCTACAATGAGCAGTTCTTC. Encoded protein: CATAEESSYNEQFF.